The 22 T cell receptor beta chains below were found in one sample sequenced in a study of T cell responses to AZD1222 COVID-19 vaccine. Repertoires were generated with immunoSEQ multiplex PCR, while TCRdb's copy carries only in-frame clones and drops some. The sample has approximately 150,000 clones, under 95% seen once. The source was peripheral blood, collected 28 days after the second AZD1222 dose. The origin of the receptors is an adult who received the AZD1222 COVID-19 vaccine.

The rearrangement links TRBV2 to TRBJ1-2; perhaps TRBD1 as D (6 bases). Germline values: CDR1 SNHLY, CDR2 FYNNEI. This CDR3 region has 12 residues. Trimming pared 8 bases from V and 8 bases from J, leaving 15 bases between. This chain's CDR3 is CASHVRGWGYTF. The CDR3, as DNA: TGTGCCAGCCACGTCAGGGGTTGGGGCTACACCTTC.

J is TRBJ2-5 and V is TRBV7-6, with 9 bases aligning to TRBD1. V dropped 4 bases and J dropped 2; count of bases not matched to a gene: 2. Germline V CDR1 and CDR2: SGHVS, FNYEAQ. This CDR3 has 14 residues. The CDR3 sequence is CASSSGQGQETQYF. In DNA, the CDR3 is TGTGCCAGCAGCTCGGGACAGGGTCAAGAGACCCAGTACTTC.

The rearrangement links TRBV6-4 to TRBJ2-1; D remains ambiguous. Germline values: CDR1 MRHNA, CDR2 SNTAGT. CDR3 size: 14 residues. V dropped 3 bases and J dropped 5 bases, with 11 bases sitting between them. The CDR3 spells CASSESETHNEQFF. CDR3 nucleotide sequence: TGTGCCAGCAGTGAGTCTGAGACTCACAATGAGCAGTTCTTC.

The chain recombines TRBV24-1 with TRBJ2-1, with 10 nucleotides matching TRBD1. This CDR3 region has 16 residues. Germline V gene lookup returns CDR1 KGHDR and CDR2 SFDVKD. With V trimmed by 5 bases and J by 7 bases, 10 bases remained unmatched. CDR3 protein: CATSGPGDRGRNEQFF. In nucleotides, the CDR3 is TGTGCCACCAGTGGCCCCGGTGACAGGGGGCGGAATGAGCAGTTCTTC.

CDR3: CASSIAETQYF. For the CDR3, the DNA is TGTGCCAGTAGTATCGCTGAGACCCAGTACTTC. This rearrangement joins TRBV19 to TRBJ2-5; D unclear. V lost 3 bases to trimming and J lost 5 bases, with 4 bases between them. CDR3 length: 11 residues. Germline V gives CDR1 LNHDA, CDR2 SQIVND (reference sequence). The full variable domain, with the rest looked up from reference TRBV19 and TRBJ2-5, is DGGITQSPKYLFRKEGQNVTLSCEQNLNHDAMYWYRQDPGQGLRLIYYSQIVNDFQKGDIAEGYSVSREKKESFPLTVTSAQKNPTAFYLCASSIAETQYFGPGTRLLVL.

This clone was seen only once. The chain combines TRBV5-8 with TRBJ2-3; D remains ambiguous. The CDR3 totals 12 residues. Per germline, CDR1 SGHTS and CDR2 YDEGEE. V shed 6 bases and J shed 4 bases, with 9 bases lying between them. CDR3 region: CASKQRPDTQYF. CDR3 in DNA: TGTGCCAGCAAGCAGAGACCAGATACGCAGTATTTT.

The CDR3 spells CASSEGTNTEAFF. For the CDR3, the DNA is TGTGCCAGCAGCGAAGGAACGAACACTGAAGCTTTCTTT. The V call is TRBV11-2, the J call TRBJ1-1, with unresolved D. The germline V and J ends were trimmed by 5 bases and 1 base, with 8 bases remaining between them. The CDR3 has 13 amino acids. The germline V gene has CDR1 SGHAT and CDR2 FQNNGV.

The count of this clone is one. This sequence joins TRBV6-5 and TRBJ2-1, with TRBD2 matching over 7 bases. The CDR3 loop spans 15 amino acids. Germline values: CDR1 MNHEY, CDR2 SVGAGI. Losses at the gene ends were 1 base for V and 4 bases for J; bases not matched to a gene: 4. CDR3 coding DNA: TGTGCCAGCAGTTACTTTGGGGGGGGTTACAATGAGCAGTTCTTC. This sequence encodes CASSYFGGGYNEQFF.

This clone was seen only once. The chain has TRBV7-3 and TRBJ1-6; weak D call: TRBD1 (5 bases). The CDR3 loop spans 14 amino acids. The ends were cut back, 5 bases at V and 6 bases at J, with 11 bases in the middle. CDR1 and CDR2 from the germline V gene are SGHTA and FQGTGA. CDR3 coding DNA: TGTGCCAGCAGCCCCCGGGGCCTTAATTCACCCCTCCACTTT. It translates to CASSPRGLNSPLHF.

The genes are TRBV6-5 and TRBJ1-2; D not certain. This CDR3 has 13 residues. The germline V and J ends were trimmed by 4 bases and 4 bases, with 10 bases remaining between them. The germline V gene encodes CDR1 MNHEY and CDR2 SVGAGI. The CDR3 DNA is TGTGCCAGCAGTTCTCGGGTCGGCTATGGCTACACCTTC. It is translated as CASSSRVGYGYTF.

V usage is TRBV7-2 and J usage is TRBJ1-2; TRBD1 might be the D (5 bases). With 5 bases removed from V and 8 bases from J, the gap between germline ends came to 18 bases. Germline CDR1 and CDR2: SGHTA and FQGNSA. CDR3 size: 14 residues. The CDR3 DNA follows: TGTGCCAGCAGCCCCGTTGGGGCAGGGACCGGCTACACCTTC. As protein: CASSPVGAGTGYTF.

This CDR3 is CASSLGGGGTQYF. In DNA form, the CDR3 reads TGTGCCAGCAGCTTAGGGGGAGGAGGTACGCAGTATTTT. The chain couples TRBV11-3 to TRBJ2-3; D is possibly TRBD2 (6 bases). Trimming left V 1 base short and J 8 bases short, with 10 bases between. The CDR3 totals 13 residues. Germline V gene data show CDR1 as SGHNT and CDR2 as YENEEA.

Comments on this clone: Relative to the germline gene, one junction end is altered; a read error may explain this. The genes are TRBV15 and TRBJ2-3; D not resolved. Germline CDR1 LNHNV, CDR2 YYDKDF (reference sequence). CDR3 length equals 12 residues. The CDR3 protein is CATSADGYVYEF. CDR3 bases: TGTGCCACCAGCGCCGATGGGTATGTGTACGAGTTT.

The chain combines TRBV12-3 or TRBV12-4 with TRBJ2-2; D is uncertain. The V gene lost 5 bases and the J gene lost 5 bases, with 9 bases spanning the gap. CDR3 length: 13 residues. CDR3 sequence: CASSPPGTGELFF. The DNA for the CDR3 is TGTGCCAGCAGTCCACCTGGTACCGGGGAGCTGTTTTTT.

The CDR3 sequence: CASSQTNEKLFF. The DNA for the CDR3 is TGTGCCAGCAGCCAGACGAATGAAAAACTGTTTTTT. The chain has TRBV14 and TRBJ1-4; D uncertain. Germline V CDR1 and CDR2: SGHDN, FVKESK. Trimming stripped 3 bases from V and 5 bases from J, with 4 bases between. This CDR3 region has 12 residues.

This chain joins TRBV6-5 and TRBJ1-3, with D hard to call. V was trimmed by 2 bases and J by 0 bases, leaving 5 bases between them. The CDR3 is made up of 14 amino acids. Germline CDR1 and CDR2: MNHEY and SVGAGI. The CDR3 loop reads CASSYGYSGNTIYF. In DNA, the CDR3 is TGTGCCAGCAGTTACGGGTACTCTGGAAACACCATATATTTT.

This chain uses TRBV12-3 or TRBV12-4 with TRBJ2-1, with D uncertain. Deletions cut 4 bases from V and 6 bases from J, with 10 bases between. This CDR3 comprises 13 residues. Here the CDR3 DNA reads TGTGCCAGCAGTTCGAGTAGAGGCAATGAGCAGTTCTTC. Protein sequence: CASSSSRGNEQFF.

This chain uses TRBV9 with TRBJ2-1, with TRBD2 matching over 9 bases. This CDR3 has 15 residues. The germline CDR1 and CDR2 sequences are SGDLS and YYNGEE. V was clipped by 0 bases and J by 7 bases; unmatched bases: 5. CDR3 sequence: CASSVASGGTNEQFF. For the CDR3, the DNA is TGTGCCAGCAGCGTAGCCAGCGGGGGGACAAATGAGCAGTTCTTC.

The V call is TRBV7-2, the J call TRBJ2-7; D gene unclear. Trimming shortened V by 5 bases and J by 5 bases, and 10 bases separated the two germline ends. The germline V gene encodes CDR1 SGHTA and CDR2 FQGNSA. The CDR3 runs 12 residues. The CDR3 loop is CASSAVRHEQYF. CDR3 bases: TGTGCCAGCAGCGCCGTCCGGCACGAGCAGTACTTC. The entire variable domain, with the rest obtained from reference TRBV7-2 and TRBJ2-7, is as follows: GAGVSQSPSNKVTEKGKDVELRCDPISGHTALYWYRQSLGQGLEFLIYFQGNSAPDKSGLPSDRFSAERTGGSVSTLTIQRTQQEDSAVYLCASSAVRHEQYFGPGTRLTVT.

The rearrangement joins TRBV27 to TRBJ1-1; D gene ambiguous. Germline lookup yields CDR1 MNHEY and CDR2 SMNVEV (reference sequence). The CDR3 is 13 residues long. Trimming pared 0 bases from V and 0 bases from J, leaving 2 bases between. The CDR3 sequence: CASSLSVNTEAFF. The CDR3, as DNA: TGTGCCAGCAGTTTATCCGTGAACACTGAAGCTTTCTTT.

The chain recombines TRBV7-2 with TRBJ2-3, with 11 bases aligning to TRBD2. The V gene end was trimmed by 2 bases and the J gene end by 2 bases; junction bases not matched to a gene: 3. Germline lookup yields CDR1 SGHTA and CDR2 FQGNSA. The CDR3 is 16 residues long. The CDR3 DNA reads as TGTGCCAGCAGCTTAAGACTAGCGGGACTCACAGATACGCAGTATTTT. Encoded protein: CASSLRLAGLTDTQYF.

The genes are TRBV30 and TRBJ2-2; 10 nucleotides agree with TRBD2. The CDR3 covers 17 residues. Trimming cost V 5 bases and J 0 bases; bases outside gene matches: 9. CDR1 GTSNPN and CDR2 SVGIG come from the germline V gene (reference sequence). CDR3 sequence reads: CAWYGLADYANTGELFF. CDR3 DNA: TGTGCCTGGTACGGACTAGCGGACTACGCGAACACCGGGGAGCTGTTTTTT.